This T cell receptor beta chain was obtained from a study of blood T cell repertoires in COVID-19. Overall study context: T cells, B-cell-depleted T cells, or PBMCs supplied cDNA or gDNA.

In the original processing: Amplified reference gene primers provided the basis for estimating nucleated cell counts. Some clones are missing from TCRdb's copy, which holds only in-frame ones; the method was immunoSEQ multiplex PCR. D and trimming come from the DNA, and the V and J calls and clone size come from that table. Here the sample spans approximately 69,000 clones, approximately 91% being singletons. The ends were cut back, 5 bases at V and 8 bases at J, with 18 bases in the middle. Germline V gene data show CDR1 as SGHTA and CDR2 as FQGNSA. CDR3 size: 14 residues. The specimen was peripheral blood. The chain combines TRBV7-2 with TRBJ1-2; a weak D match, TRBD1 (5 bases). This TCR was recovered from a man aged 50 to 60 with acute or convalescent COVID-19. This chain's CDR3 is CASSPLGGYRGYTF. CDR3 nucleotides: TGTGCCAGCAGCCCTCTGGGGGGATATCGCGGCTACACCTTC.